Listed below are T cell receptor beta chains from one sample, sequenced in a study of blood T cell repertoires in COVID-19. The table came from immunoSEQ multiplex PCR; TCRdb's copy has only in-frame clones and leaves some out. Of 120,000 to 150,000 clones in the sample, 84% were seen once. What was sequenced was peripheral blood. The receptors were sampled from a human donor in a cohort sampled during active COVID-19. Each CDR3 is given with its conserved first and last residue. Each record gives: clone size, V gene, D gene, J gene, CDR3 protein, CDR3 DNA. The D gene is left open where the match is weak. The size field is filled for only some rows; it gives once, few, many or a size class.

size: .
V: TRBV5-1
D: TRBD1
J: TRBJ1-5
CDR3: CASSLVPGGGQPQHF
DNA: TGCGCCAGCAGCTTGGTTCCAGGGGGAGGTCAGCCCCAGCATTTT

size: .
V: TRBV12-5
D: TRBD1
J: TRBJ2-3
CDR3: CASGLSNLQGKGDTQYF
DNA: TGTGCTAGTGGTTTGTCTAACTTACAGGGGAAAGGGGATACGCAGTATTTT

size: .
V: TRBV5-1
D: TRBD2
J: TRBJ2-1
CDR3: CASSRTSGGNEQFF
DNA: TGCGCCAGCAGCCGGACTAGCGGGGGGAATGAGCAGTTCTTC

size: many
V: TRBV5-5
D: .
J: TRBJ2-7
CDR3: CASSLDGYEQYF
DNA: TGTGCCAGCAGCTTGGACGGCTACGAGCAGTACTTC

size: .
V: TRBV7-8
D: TRBD1
J: TRBJ2-1
CDR3: CASSQRTGSSYNEQFF
DNA: TGTGCCAGCAGCCAAAGGACAGGGAGCTCCTACAATGAGCAGTTCTTC

size: .
V: TRBV7-3
D: .
J: TRBJ2-1
CDR3: CASKRDGSYNEQFF
DNA: TGTGCCAGCAAGCGTGACGGCTCCTACAATGAGCAGTTCTTC

size: few
V: TRBV3-1/TRBV3-2
D: .
J: TRBJ1-1
CDR3: CASSQEPGKNTEAFF
DNA: TGTGCCAGCAGCCAAGAGCCAGGGAAGAACACTGAAGCTTTCTTT

size: .
V: TRBV5-1
D: .
J: TRBJ1-1
CDR3: CASSLAFTGSTEAFF
DNA: TGCGCCAGCAGCTTGGCCTTCACAGGGTCCACTGAAGCTTTCTTT

size: .
V: TRBV6-2/TRBV6-3
D: TRBD1
J: TRBJ1-4
CDR3: CASSSPRRGRNEKLFF
DNA: TGTGCCAGCAGTTCTCCCCGGAGGGGGCGGAATGAAAAACTGTTTTTT

size: .
V: TRBV5-6
D: TRBD1
J: TRBJ2-7
CDR3: CASSHRGITYEQYF
DNA: TGTGCCAGCAGTCACAGGGGAATTACCTACGAGCAGTACTTC

size: .
V: TRBV6-4
D: .
J: TRBJ1-1
CDR3: CASSDSDSNTEAFF
DNA: TGTGCCAGCAGTGACTCGGACAGCAACACTGAAGCTTTCTTT

size: .
V: TRBV13
D: .
J: TRBJ1-2
CDR3: CASSLKWPFYGYTF
DNA: TGTGCCAGCAGCTTAAAGTGGCCATTCTATGGCTACACCTTC

size: .
V: TRBV3-1/TRBV3-2
D: .
J: TRBJ2-7
CDR3: CASSQETGFSTEQYF
DNA: TGTGCCAGCAGCCAAGAAACCGGGTTCAGCACCGAGCAGTACTTC

size: .
V: TRBV24-1
D: TRBD2
J: TRBJ2-2
CDR3: CATSPSGGGAGELFF
DNA: TGTGCCACCAGCCCGAGCGGGGGAGGGGCCGGGGAGCTGTTTTTT

size: .
V: TRBV28
D: TRBD1
J: TRBJ2-2
CDR3: CASSLPTGVIGELFF
DNA: TGTGCCAGCAGTTTACCGACAGGGGTCATCGGGGAGCTGTTTTTT

size: .
V: TRBV5-1
D: TRBD1
J: TRBJ1-2
CDR3: CASSLVGQGGYTF
DNA: TGCGCCAGCAGCTTGGTCGGACAGGGAGGCTACACCTTC

size: .
V: TRBV12-3/TRBV12-4
D: .
J: TRBJ1-6
CDR3: CASSARGNSPLHF
DNA: TGTGCCAGCAGCGCCAGGGGTAATTCACCCCTCCACTTT

size: .
V: TRBV5-1
D: .
J: TRBJ2-2
CDR3: CASSLGRVDTGELFF
DNA: TGCGCCAGCAGCTTGGGCAGGGTAGACACCGGGGAGCTGTTTTTT

size: .
V: TRBV5-1
D: TRBD1
J: TRBJ1-2
CDR3: CASSLGQGNGYTF
DNA: TGCGCCAGCAGCCTCGGACAGGGAAATGGCTACACCTTC

size: .
V: TRBV25-1
D: .
J: TRBJ1-1
CDR3: CASSESLNTEAFF
DNA: TGTGCCAGCAGTGAATCTCTGAACACTGAAGCTTTCTTT

size: .
V: TRBV2
D: TRBD1
J: TRBJ1-4
CDR3: CASTRTGQREKLFF
DNA: TGTGCCAGCACGCGGACAGGGCAGAGGGAAAAACTGTTTTTT

size: few
V: TRBV3-1/TRBV3-2
D: .
J: TRBJ2-7
CDR3: CASTLTSGSYEQYF
DNA: TGTGCCAGCACCCTGACTAGTGGCTCCTACGAGCAGTACTTC

size: .
V: TRBV5-6
D: TRBD2
J: TRBJ2-7
CDR3: CASSLGLAGTYEQYF
DNA: TGTGCCAGCAGCTTGGGGCTAGCGGGGACGTACGAGCAGTACTTC

size: .
V: TRBV28
D: .
J: TRBJ1-2
CDR3: CASSPRGSSGYTF
DNA: TGTGCCAGCAGTCCCAGAGGCAGTTCTGGCTACACCTTC

size: .
V: TRBV12-3/TRBV12-4
D: .
J: TRBJ1-2
CDR3: CASSLARNYGYTF
DNA: TGTGCCAGCAGTTTAGCCAGGAACTATGGCTACACCTTC

size: .
V: TRBV6-6
D: .
J: TRBJ2-1
CDR3: CASRPGTTFYNEQFF
DNA: TGTGCCAGCAGACCCGGGACAACCTTCTACAATGAGCAGTTCTTC

size: .
V: TRBV9
D: .
J: TRBJ2-3
CDR3: CASSRRGQGDTQYF
DNA: TGTGCCAGCAGTAGGAGGGGCCAAGGAGATACGCAGTATTTT

size: once
V: TRBV28
D: .
J: TRBJ1-5
CDR3: CASSRTGRGTQPQHF
DNA: TGTGCCAGCAGTCGAACAGGGAGGGGAACTCAGCCCCAGCATTTT

size: .
V: TRBV13
D: .
J: TRBJ2-7
CDR3: CASSTGRPVDEQYF
DNA: TGTGCCAGCAGTACAGGGCGGCCCGTCGACGAGCAGTACTTC

size: .
V: TRBV19
D: .
J: TRBJ1-1
CDR3: CASSISGVHTEAFF
DNA: TGTGCCAGTAGTATCTCCGGAGTCCACACTGAAGCTTTCTTT

size: .
V: TRBV11-2
D: .
J: TRBJ2-7
CDR3: CASSPSFKRYEQYF
DNA: TGTGCCAGCAGCCCTTCGTTTAAGCGTTACGAGCAGTACTTC